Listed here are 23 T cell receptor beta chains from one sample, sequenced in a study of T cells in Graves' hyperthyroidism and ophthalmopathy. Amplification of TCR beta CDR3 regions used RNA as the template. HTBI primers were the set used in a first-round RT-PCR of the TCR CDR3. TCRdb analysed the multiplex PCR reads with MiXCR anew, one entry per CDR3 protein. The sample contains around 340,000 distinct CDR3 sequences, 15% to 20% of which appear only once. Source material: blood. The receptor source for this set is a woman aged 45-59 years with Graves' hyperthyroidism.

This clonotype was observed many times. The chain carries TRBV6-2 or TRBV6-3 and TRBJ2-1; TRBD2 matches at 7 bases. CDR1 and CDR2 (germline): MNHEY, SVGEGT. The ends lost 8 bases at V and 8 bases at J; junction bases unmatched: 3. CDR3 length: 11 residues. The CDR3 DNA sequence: TGTGCCAGCGGGAGGGCCGATGAGCAGTTCTTC. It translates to CASGRADEQFF.

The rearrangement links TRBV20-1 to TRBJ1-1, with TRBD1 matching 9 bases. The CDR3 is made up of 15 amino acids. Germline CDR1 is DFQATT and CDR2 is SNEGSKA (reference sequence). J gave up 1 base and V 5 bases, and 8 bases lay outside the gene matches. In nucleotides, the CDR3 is TGCAGTGCTGGCCCGGGACAGGGAGCGAACACTGAAGCTTTCTTT. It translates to CSAGPGQGANTEAFF.

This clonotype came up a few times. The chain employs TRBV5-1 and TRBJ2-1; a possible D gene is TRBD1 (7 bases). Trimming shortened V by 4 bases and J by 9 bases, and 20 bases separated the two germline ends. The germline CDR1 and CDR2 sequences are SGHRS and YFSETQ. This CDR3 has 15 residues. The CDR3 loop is CASSELTGMEGEQFF. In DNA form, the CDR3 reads TGCGCCAGCAGCGAACTGACAGGGATGGAGGGTGAGCAGTTCTTC. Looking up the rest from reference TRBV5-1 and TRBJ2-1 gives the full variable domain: KAGVTQTPRYLIKTRGQQVTLSCSPISGHRSVSWYQQTPGQGLQFLFEYFSETQRNKGNFPGRFSGRQFSNSRSEMNVSTLELGDSALYLCASSELTGMEGEQFFGPGTRLTVL.

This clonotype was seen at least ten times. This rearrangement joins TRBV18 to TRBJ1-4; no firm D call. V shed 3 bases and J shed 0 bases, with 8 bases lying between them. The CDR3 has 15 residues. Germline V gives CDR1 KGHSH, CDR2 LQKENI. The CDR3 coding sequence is TGTGCCAGCTCACCCGCTGAGGCAACTAATGAAAAACTGTTTTTT. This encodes CASSPAEATNEKLFF.

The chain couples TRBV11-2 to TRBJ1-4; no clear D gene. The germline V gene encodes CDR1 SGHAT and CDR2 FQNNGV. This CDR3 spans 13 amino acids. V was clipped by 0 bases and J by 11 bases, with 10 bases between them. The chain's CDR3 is CASSLDREVKLFF. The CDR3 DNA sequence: TGTGCCAGCAGCTTAGATCGAGAAGTTAAACTGTTTTTT. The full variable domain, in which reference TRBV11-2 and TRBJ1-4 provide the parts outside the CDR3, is EAGVAQSPRYKIIEKRQSVAFWCNPISGHATLYWYQQILGQGPKLLIQFQNNGVVDDSQLPKDRFSAERLKGVDSTLKIQPAKLEDSAVYLCASSLDREVKLFFGSGTQLSVL.

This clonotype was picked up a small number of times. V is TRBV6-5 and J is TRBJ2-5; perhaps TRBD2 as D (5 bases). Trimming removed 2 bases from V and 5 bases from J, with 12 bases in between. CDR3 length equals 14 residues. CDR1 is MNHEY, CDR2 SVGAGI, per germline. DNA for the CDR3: TGTGCCAGCAGTTACAATGGAGGCGAGGAGACCCAGTACTTC. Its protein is CASSYNGGEETQYF.

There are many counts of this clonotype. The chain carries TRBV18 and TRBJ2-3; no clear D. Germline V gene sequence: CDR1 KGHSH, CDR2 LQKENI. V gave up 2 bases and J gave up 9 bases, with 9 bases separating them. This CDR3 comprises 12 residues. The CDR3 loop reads CASSPGPKTQYF. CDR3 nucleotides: TGTGCCAGCTCACCAGGCCCGAAGACGCAGTATTTT.

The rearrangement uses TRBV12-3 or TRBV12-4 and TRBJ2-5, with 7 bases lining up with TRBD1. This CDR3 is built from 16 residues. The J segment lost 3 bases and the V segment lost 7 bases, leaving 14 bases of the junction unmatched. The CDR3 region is CASTLRTGSGEETQYF. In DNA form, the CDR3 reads TGTGCCAGCACCTTAAGGACAGGTTCAGGGGAAGAGACCCAGTACTTC.

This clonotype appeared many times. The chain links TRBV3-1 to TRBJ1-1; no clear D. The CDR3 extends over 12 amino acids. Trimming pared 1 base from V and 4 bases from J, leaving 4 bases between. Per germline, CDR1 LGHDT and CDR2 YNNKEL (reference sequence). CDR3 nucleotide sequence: TGTGCCAGCAGCCAAGTTGCCACTGAAGCTTTCTTT. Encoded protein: CASSQVATEAFF.

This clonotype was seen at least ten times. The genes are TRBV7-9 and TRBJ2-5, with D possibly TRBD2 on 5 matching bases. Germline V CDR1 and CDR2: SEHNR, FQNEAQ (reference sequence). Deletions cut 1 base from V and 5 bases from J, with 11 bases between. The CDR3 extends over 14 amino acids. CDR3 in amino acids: CASSLGGQFETQYF. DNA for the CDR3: TGTGCCAGCAGCTTAGGAGGGCAGTTCGAGACCCAGTACTTC.

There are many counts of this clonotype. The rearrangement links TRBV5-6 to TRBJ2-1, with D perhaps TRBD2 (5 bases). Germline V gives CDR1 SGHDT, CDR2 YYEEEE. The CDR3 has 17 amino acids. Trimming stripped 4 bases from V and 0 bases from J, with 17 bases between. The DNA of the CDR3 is TGTGCCAGCAGCAACCGATTTAGCGCCCGCTCCTACAATGAGCAGTTCTTC. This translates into CASSNRFSARSYNEQFF. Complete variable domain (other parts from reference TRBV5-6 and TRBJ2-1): DAGVTQSPTHLIKTRGQQVTLRCSPKSGHDTVSWYQQALGQGPQFIFQYYEEEERQRGNFPDRFSGHQFPNYSSELNVNALLLGDSALYLCASSNRFSARSYNEQFFGPGTRLTVL.

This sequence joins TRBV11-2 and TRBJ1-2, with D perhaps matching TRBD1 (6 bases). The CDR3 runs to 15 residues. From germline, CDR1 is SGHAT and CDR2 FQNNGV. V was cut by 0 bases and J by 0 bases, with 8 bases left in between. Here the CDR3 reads CASSLETGTNYGYTF. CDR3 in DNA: TGTGCCAGCAGCTTAGAAACAGGGACTAACTATGGCTACACCTTC.

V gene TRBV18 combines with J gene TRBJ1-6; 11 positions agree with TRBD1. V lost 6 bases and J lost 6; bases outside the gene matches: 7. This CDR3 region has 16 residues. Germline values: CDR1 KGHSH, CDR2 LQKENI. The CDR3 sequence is CASSQGQGASNSPLHF. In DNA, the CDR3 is TGTGCCAGCTCGCAAGGACAGGGGGCTTCTAATTCACCCCTCCACTTT.

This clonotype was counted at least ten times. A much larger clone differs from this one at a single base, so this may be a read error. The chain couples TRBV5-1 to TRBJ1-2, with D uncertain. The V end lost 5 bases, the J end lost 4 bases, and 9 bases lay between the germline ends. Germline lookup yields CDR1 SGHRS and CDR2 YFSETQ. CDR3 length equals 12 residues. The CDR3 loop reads CASRDGFYGYTF. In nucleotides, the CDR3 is TGCGCCAGCAGAGACGGATTCTATGGCTACACCTTC.

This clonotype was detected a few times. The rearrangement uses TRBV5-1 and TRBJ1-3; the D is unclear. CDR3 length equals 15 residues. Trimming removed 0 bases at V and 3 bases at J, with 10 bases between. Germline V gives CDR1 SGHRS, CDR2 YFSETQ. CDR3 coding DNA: TGCGCCAGCAGCTTGGATCCGGGCTATGGAAACACCATATATTTT. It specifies CASSLDPGYGNTIYF.

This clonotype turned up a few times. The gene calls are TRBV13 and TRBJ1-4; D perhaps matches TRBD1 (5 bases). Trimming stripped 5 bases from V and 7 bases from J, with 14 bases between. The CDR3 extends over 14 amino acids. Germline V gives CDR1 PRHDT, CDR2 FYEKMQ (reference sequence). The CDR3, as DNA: TGTGCCAGCAGCAAAGCCGGGGCTGGTGAAAAACTGTTTTTT. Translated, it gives CASSKAGAGEKLFF.

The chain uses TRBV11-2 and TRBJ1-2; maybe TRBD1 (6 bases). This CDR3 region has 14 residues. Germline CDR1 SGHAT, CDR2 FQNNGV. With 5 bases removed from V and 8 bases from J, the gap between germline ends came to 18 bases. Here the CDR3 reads CASSNHGGQRGYTF. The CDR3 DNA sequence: TGTGCCAGCAGCAATCACGGGGGACAACGAGGCTACACCTTC. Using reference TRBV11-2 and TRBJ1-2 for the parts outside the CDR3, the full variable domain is EAGVAQSPRYKIIEKRQSVAFWCNPISGHATLYWYQQILGQGPKLLIQFQNNGVVDDSQLPKDRFSAERLKGVDSTLKIQPAKLEDSAVYLCASSNHGGQRGYTFGSGTRLTVV.

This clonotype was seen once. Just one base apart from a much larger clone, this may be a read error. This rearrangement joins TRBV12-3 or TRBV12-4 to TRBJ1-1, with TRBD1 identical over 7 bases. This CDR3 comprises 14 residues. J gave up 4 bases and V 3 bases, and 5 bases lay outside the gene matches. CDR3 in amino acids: CASSLTGIGTEAFF. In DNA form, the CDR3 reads TGTGCCAGCAGTTTGACAGGGATCGGCACTGAAGCTTTCTTT.

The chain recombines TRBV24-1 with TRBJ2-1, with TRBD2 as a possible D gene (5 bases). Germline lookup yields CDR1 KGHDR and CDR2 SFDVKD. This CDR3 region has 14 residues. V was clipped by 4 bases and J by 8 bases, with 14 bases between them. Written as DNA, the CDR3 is TGTGCCACCAGTGACTCCACCATCGGGGATGAGCAGTTCTTC. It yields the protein CATSDSTIGDEQFF.

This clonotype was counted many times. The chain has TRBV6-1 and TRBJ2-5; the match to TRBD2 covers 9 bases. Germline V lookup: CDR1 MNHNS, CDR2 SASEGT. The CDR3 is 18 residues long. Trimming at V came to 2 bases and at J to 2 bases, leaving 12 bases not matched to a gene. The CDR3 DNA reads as TGTGCCAGCAGTGAACGCACAGGGATGGCGGGAGGGCAAGAGACCCAGTACTTC. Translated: CASSERTGMAGGQETQYF.

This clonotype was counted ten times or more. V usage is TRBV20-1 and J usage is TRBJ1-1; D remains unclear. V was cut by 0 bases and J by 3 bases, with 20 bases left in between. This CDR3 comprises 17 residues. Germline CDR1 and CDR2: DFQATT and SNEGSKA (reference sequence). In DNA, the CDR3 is TGCAGTGCTAGAGATGAGGTACGACCTCCGGACCACACTGAAGCTTTCTTT. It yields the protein CSARDEVRPPDHTEAFF.

The CDR3: CASSVGISLNTEAFF. For the CDR3, the DNA is TGTGCCAGCAGCGTAGGGATCAGCTTGAACACTGAAGCTTTCTTT. The chain joins TRBV9 to TRBJ1-1; D is unclear. Germline V gene data show CDR1 as SGDLS and CDR2 as YYNGEE. The V end lost 0 bases, the J end lost 0 bases, and 9 bases lay between the germline ends. This CDR3 has 15 amino acids.

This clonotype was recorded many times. The CDR3 sequence is CASKEPSTDTQYF. In DNA, the CDR3 is TGCGCCAGCAAGGAACCTAGCACAGATACGCAGTATTTT. This chain links TRBV5-1 with TRBJ2-3; no clear D. The germline gives CDR1 SGHRS, CDR2 YFSETQ. V was cut by 6 bases and J by 0 bases, with 8 bases left in between. This CDR3 comprises 13 residues.